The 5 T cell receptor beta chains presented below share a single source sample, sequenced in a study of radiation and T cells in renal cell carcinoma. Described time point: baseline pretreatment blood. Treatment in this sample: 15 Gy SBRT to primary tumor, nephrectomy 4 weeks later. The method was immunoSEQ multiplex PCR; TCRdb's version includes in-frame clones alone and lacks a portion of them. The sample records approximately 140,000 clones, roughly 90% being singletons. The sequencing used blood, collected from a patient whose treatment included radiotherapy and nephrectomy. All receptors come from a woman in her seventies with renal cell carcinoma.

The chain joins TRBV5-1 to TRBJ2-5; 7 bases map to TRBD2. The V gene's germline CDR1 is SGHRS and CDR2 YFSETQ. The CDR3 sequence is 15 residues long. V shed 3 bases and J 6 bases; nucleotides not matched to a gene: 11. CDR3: CASSSRLALGKTQYF. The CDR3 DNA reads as TGCGCCAGCAGCTCAAGACTAGCCCTAGGGAAGACCCAGTACTTC.

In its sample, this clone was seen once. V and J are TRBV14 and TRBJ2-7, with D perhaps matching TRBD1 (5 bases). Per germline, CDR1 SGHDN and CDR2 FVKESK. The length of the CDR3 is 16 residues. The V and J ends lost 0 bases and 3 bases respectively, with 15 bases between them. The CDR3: CASSQEVAGRRYEQYF. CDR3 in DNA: TGTGCCAGCAGCCAAGAGGTGGCAGGGCGCCGCTACGAGCAGTACTTC.

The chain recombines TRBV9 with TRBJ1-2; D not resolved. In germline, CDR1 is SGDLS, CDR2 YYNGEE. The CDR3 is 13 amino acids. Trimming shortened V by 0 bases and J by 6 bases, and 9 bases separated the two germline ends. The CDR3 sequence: CASSVGDGDGYTF. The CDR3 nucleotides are TGTGCCAGCAGCGTAGGCGACGGTGATGGCTACACCTTC.

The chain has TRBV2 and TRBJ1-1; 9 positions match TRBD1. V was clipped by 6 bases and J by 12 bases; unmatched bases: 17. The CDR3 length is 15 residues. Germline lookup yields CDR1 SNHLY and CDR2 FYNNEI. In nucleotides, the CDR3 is TGTGCCAGCAGCCCAACCCCAGACAGGGGGATAACGACTTTCTTT. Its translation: CASSPTPDRGITTFF.

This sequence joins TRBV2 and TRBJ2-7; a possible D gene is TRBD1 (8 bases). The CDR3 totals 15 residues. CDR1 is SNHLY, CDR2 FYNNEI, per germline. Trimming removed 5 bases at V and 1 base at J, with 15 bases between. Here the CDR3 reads CASSSNRGGSYEQYF. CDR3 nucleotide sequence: TGTGCCAGCAGTTCGAACAGGGGGGGTTCCTACGAGCAGTACTTC.